Detailed here is one TCR beta chain. Its antigen remains unknown. CDR1 is SGHRS and CDR2 is YFSETQ in the germline V gene. Deletions cut 4 bases from V and 4 bases from J, with 11 bases between. The CDR3 runs 13 residues. Treg sorting used a CD4+CD25+CD127-/low gate. Regarding the study as a whole: Tumor memory CD4+ T cell TCR gene usage was found to cluster with blood and lymph node memory CD4+ cells and with lymph node naive CD4+ cells. Larger-cohort validation covered only one TCR beta V-J rearrangement.

After constant-region reverse-primer amplification, full-length variable regions underwent semi-nested PCR with Nested Universal Primer A. TCRdb reprocessed the 5' RACE reads via MiXCR and lists one record per CDR3 protein. The profile covers more than 10,000 distinct CDR3 sequences, with roughly 50% appearing a single time and about 12% taken by the ten largest. This receptor was identified in a female donor with breast cancer. The V call is TRBV5-1, the J call TRBJ1-2; D perhaps matches TRBD1 (6 bases). Sequenced sample: tumor-infiltrating Tregs sorted from the breast tumor. In DNA, the CDR3 is TGCGCCAGCAGCGGGGGACAAACCTATGGCTACACCTTC. Translation gives CASSGGQTYGYTF.